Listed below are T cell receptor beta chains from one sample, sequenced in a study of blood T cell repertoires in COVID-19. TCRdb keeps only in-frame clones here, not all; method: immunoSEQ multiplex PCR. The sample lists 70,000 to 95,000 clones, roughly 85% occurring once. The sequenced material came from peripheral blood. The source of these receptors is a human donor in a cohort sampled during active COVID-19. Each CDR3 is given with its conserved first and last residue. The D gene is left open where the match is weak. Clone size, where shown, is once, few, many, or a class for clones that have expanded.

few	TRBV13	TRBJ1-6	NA	CASSPQGGPLHF	TGTGCCAGCAGCCCGCAGGGTGGGCCCCTCCACTTT
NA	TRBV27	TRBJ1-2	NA	CASSLSASGGGYGYTF	TGTGCCAGCAGTTTATCTGCATCCGGGGGGGGCTATGGCTACACCTTC
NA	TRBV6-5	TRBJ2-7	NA	CASTGSLCRF	TGTGCCAGCACAGGTTCTTTGTGTCGGTTC
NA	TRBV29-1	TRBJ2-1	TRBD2	CSADLAGGYNEQFF	TGCAGCGCTGACCTAGCGGGTGGCTACAATGAGCAGTTCTTC
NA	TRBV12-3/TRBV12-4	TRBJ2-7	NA	CASSFYRYEQYF	TGTGCCAGCAGTTTTTACAGATACGAGCAGTACTTC
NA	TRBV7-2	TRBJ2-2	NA	CASSLNRVYTGELFF	TGTGCCAGCAGCTTGAACAGAGTCTACACCGGGGAGCTGTTTTTT
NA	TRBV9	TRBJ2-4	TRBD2	CASSVGSGGRNIQYF	TGTGCCAGCAGCGTAGGGAGCGGGGGGCGGAACATTCAGTACTTC
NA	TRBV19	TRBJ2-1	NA	CASSMGQGFFGEQFF	TGTGCCAGTAGTATGGGGCAGGGGTTCTTCGGTGAGCAGTTCTTC
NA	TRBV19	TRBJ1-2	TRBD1	CASSRGQGNGYTF	TGTGCCAGTAGTAGGGGACAGGGAAACGGCTACACCTTC
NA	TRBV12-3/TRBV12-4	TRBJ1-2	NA	CASRGGRNYGYTF	TGTGCCAGCAGGGGGGGGAGAAACTATGGCTACACCTTC
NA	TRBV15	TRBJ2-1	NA	CATSRDPGREQFF	TGTGCCACCAGCAGAGACCCAGGGCGGGAGCAGTTCTTC
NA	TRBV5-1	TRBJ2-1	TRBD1	CASSKWVGTGSGNEQFF	TGCGCCAGCAGTAAATGGGTCGGGACAGGGTCGGGCAATGAGCAGTTCTTC
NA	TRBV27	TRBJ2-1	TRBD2	CASSFWTSGRSEQFF	TGTGCCAGCAGTTTCTGGACTAGCGGGAGATCTGAGCAGTTCTTC
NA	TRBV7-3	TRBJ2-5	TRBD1	CASSTTGVETQYF	TGTGCCAGCAGCACCACAGGGGTAGAGACCCAGTACTTC
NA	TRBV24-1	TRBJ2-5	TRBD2	CATSDFGSSGVQETQYF	TGTGCCACCAGTGATTTTGGTTCTAGCGGGGTCCAAGAGACCCAGTACTTC
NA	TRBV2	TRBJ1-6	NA	CASERTVGNSPLHF	TGTGCCAGTGAAAGGACAGTCGGAAATTCACCCCTCCACTTT
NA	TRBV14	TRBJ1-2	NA	CASSQDPWKPTVNYGYTF	TGTGCCAGCAGCCAAGATCCCTGGAAACCGACAGTCAACTATGGCTACACCTTC
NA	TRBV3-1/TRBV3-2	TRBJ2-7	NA	CASSPGYRREAYEQYF	TGTGCCAGCAGCCCCGGGTATCGCAGGGAGGCCTACGAGCAGTACTTC
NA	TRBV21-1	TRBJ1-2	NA	CASRGSGDGYTF	TGTGCCAGCAGGGGTTCAGGGGACGGCTACACCTTC
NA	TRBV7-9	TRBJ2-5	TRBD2	CASSRLAGAAETQYF	TGTGCCAGTTCCAGACTAGCGGGTGCTGCGGAGACCCAGTACTTC
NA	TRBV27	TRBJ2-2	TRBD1	CASRADRGHTGELFF	TGTGCCAGCAGAGCGGACAGGGGGCACACCGGGGAGCTGTTTTTT
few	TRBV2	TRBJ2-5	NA	CASSRSSGQETQYF	TGTGCCAGCAGCCGATCTAGTGGTCAAGAGACCCAGTACTTC
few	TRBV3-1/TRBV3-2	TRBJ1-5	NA	CASSQDHRTAGRNQPQHF	TGTGCCAGCAGCCAAGATCATCGTACGGCTGGGCGCAATCAGCCCCAGCATTTT
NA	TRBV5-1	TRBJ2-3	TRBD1	CASSWSGQKVDTQYF	TGCGCCAGCAGCTGGTCGGGACAGAAGGTTGATACGCAGTATTTT
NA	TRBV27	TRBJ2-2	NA	CASRGQTNTGELFF	TGTGCCAGCCGTGGACAGACGAACACCGGGGAGCTGTTTTTT
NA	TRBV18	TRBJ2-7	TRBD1	CASSQQTGSFYEQYF	TGTGCCAGCTCACAACAGACAGGGAGCTTCTACGAGCAGTACTTC